This T cell receptor (beta chain) was identified during a study of T cell repertoires in cytomegalovirus infection. Across the study: An indication of both CMV infection and matching HLA type came from public TCR beta signatures.

Notes on this clonotype: The antigen remains unidentified.

TCRdb fed the reads into MiXCR, producing one record per CDR3 protein. The sample lists roughly 49,000 distinct CDR3 sequences, over 20% occurring once. Germline CDR1 is MNHEY and CDR2 is SMNVEV (reference sequence). Trimming left V 4 bases short and J 2 bases short, with 11 bases between. The CDR3 runs to 15 residues. The clonotype originates from a human donor in good health (CMV status not recorded). Some clones in this sample may be carry-over from other donors' samples. The rearrangement links TRBV27 to TRBJ2-2; D perhaps matches TRBD1 (6 bases). Material: CD8+ T cells from cultured PBMCs, obtained from culture after CMV antigen stimulation. This CDR3 is CASSSRQVNTGELFF. CDR3 in DNA: TGTGCCAGCAGTTCCAGACAGGTTAACACCGGGGAGCTGTTTTTT.